Listed below are T cell receptor beta chains from one sample, sequenced in a study of human T cells and chemical hapten exposure. TCRdb called the RACE reads again in MiXCR, with one record for every CDR3 protein. The data show around 350,000 distinct CDR3 sequences, 4.5% to 5.5% seen once. The material sequenced was whole blood, taken in connection with sensitization to the hapten diphenylcyclopropenone (DPC). The receptors here all came from a woman younger than 35 with alopecia areata. Some clones in this sample may be carry-over from other donors' samples. CDR3s include the opening cysteine and the closing phenylalanine or tryptophan.

v_call | cdr3_aa
TRBV2 | CASSLELYSPLHF
TRBV7-9 | CASRKTHRGQITEAFF
TRBV6-2/TRBV6-3 | CASRTQVRGGTEAFF
TRBV3-1 | CASSQESASISSYNSPLHF
TRBV12-3/TRBV12-4 | CASKAGTGGKGIQYF
TRBV7-2 | CASSASGGLTDTQYF
TRBV6-2/TRBV6-3 | CASSSQSYEQYF
TRBV20-1 | CSARSIRGAKETQYF
TRBV18 | CASSPPGQLNQPQHF
TRBV7-9 | CASSPALAGDGEKLFF
TRBV6-4 | CASSVNQAGADTGELFF
TRBV5-1 | CASSPELGNTGELFF
TRBV27 | CASSFGREGEKLFF
TRBV20-1 | CSAQGGTRNTEAFF
TRBV7-9 | CASSPQVATNEKLFF
TRBV6-2/TRBV6-3 | CASSYSRLGQPQHF
TRBV9 | CASSPSEGFRTQYF
TRBV7-2 | CASQRDTLTYEQYF
TRBV6-2/TRBV6-3 | CASSHQPSILTGGNTEAFF
TRBV12-5 | CASGLYGDSLNTEAFF
TRBV9 | CASSVGGGAFDVEQFF
TRBV12-3/TRBV12-4 | CASSLRLLNTEAFF
TRBV7-2 | CASSLDRGQRGYTF
TRBV13 | CASSLAPDKKWVYNSPLHF
TRBV7-8 | CASSLVAGENTQYF
TRBV4-2 | CASTSEEGGGVNEQFF
TRBV12-3/TRBV12-4 | CASRRIGDNEKLFF
TRBV19 | CASSIVDRGAQPQHF
TRBV11-2 | CASSLTIEKLFF
TRBV10-2 | CASSPSGGGYEQYF
TRBV10-3 | CAILGTNTGELFF
TRBV7-2 | CASTPGRRTGELFF
TRBV5-1 | CASSSFPTYEQYF
TRBV12-3/TRBV12-4 | CASSADPTYGDTEAFF
TRBV9 | CASSVGGQDTYEQYF
TRBV20-1 | CSARRQETQYF
TRBV5-6 | CASSFIGNTIYF
TRBV11-1 | CASSSRGSNYGYTF
TRBV10-2 | CASSFSGGRDEQFF
TRBV27 | CASSLSRTGSRWGNQPQHF
TRBV29-1 | CSVGQGNYGYTF
TRBV6-5 | CASSYSASGGYEQYF
TRBV18 | CASSTDRVNGNQPQHF
TRBV28 | CASTDSAGGLRGTQYF
TRBV7-8 | CASSLEGGWRIPYNEQFF
TRBV28 | CASSLNENRAHEQYF